Included here is one T cell receptor (beta chain) sequence, with context. Assay: immunoSEQ multiplex PCR; the TCRdb copy retains only in-frame clones and omits some. The sample yields 300,000 to 400,000 clones, 80% to 90% seen once. This sample is drawn from a study of blood T cell repertoires in COVID-19. The germline V gene has CDR1 LNHDA and CDR2 SQIVND (reference sequence). Trimming shortened V by 7 bases and J by 0 bases, and 12 bases separated the two germline ends. This CDR3 contains 14 residues. This clonotype originated in a woman between 40 and 50 years old with acute COVID-19. Source material: PBMCs or T cells enriched from blood (not recorded which). This rearrangement joins TRBV19 to TRBJ1-1, with a weak D call TRBD1 (5 bases). CDR3 sequence reads: CASTTQGVNTEAFF. The CDR3 DNA is TGTGCCAGTACTACCCAGGGTGTGAACACTGAAGCTTTCTTT.